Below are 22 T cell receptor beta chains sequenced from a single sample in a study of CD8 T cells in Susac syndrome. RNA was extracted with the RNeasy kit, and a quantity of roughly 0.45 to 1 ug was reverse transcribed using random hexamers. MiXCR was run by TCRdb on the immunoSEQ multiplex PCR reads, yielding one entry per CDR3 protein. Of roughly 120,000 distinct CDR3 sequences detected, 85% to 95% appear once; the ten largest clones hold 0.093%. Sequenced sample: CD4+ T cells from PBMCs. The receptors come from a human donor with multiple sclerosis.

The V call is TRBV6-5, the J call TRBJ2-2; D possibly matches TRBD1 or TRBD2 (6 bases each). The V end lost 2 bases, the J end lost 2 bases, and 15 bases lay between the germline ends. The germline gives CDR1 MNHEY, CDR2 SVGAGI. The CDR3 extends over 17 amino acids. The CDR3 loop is CASSYGGAGLNTGELFF. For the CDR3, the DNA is TGTGCCAGCAGTTACGGGGGCGCGGGATTAAACACCGGGGAGCTGTTTTTT.

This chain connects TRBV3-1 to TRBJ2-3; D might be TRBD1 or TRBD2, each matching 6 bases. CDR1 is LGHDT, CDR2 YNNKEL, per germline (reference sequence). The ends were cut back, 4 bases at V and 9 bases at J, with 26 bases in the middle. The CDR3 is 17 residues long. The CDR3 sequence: CASSRKGGLTPRGTQYF. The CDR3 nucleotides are TGTGCCAGCAGCCGAAAGGGGGGCCTCACCCCGAGAGGGACGCAGTATTTT.

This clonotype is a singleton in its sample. CDR3 nucleotide sequence: TGTGCCAGCAGGCCGAGGAGGTCGGGCGATTCACCCCTCCACTTT. Its translation is CASRPRRSGDSPLHF. The V gene is TRBV27, the J gene TRBJ1-6; D not certain. CDR3 length equals 15 residues. CDR1 is MNHEY, CDR2 SMNVEV, per germline (reference sequence). The V end was cut by 6 bases, the J end by 8 bases, with 17 bases between.

The CDR3 DNA is TGCAGTGCTAGAGATTCTTCCAGGGGGGGCAATGAGCAGTTCTTC. It yields the protein CSARDSSRGGNEQFF. This rearrangement joins TRBV20-1 to TRBJ2-1, with D possibly being TRBD1 or TRBD2 (7 bases each). Trimming removed 0 bases from V and 6 bases from J, with 15 bases in between. Germline CDR1 and CDR2: DFQATT and SNEGSKA (reference sequence). The CDR3 totals 15 residues.

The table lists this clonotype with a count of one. This CDR3 is CASSFGGVVLETQYF. CDR3 nucleotides: TGTGCCAGCAGCTTTGGGGGGGTGGTACTTGAGACCCAGTACTTC. V gene TRBV7-2 combines with J gene TRBJ2-5; 7 bases agree with TRBD2. V lost 3 bases, J lost 5 bases, and 9 bases stayed unmatched. CDR3 size: 15 residues. CDR1 and CDR2 (germline): SGHTA, FQGNSA.

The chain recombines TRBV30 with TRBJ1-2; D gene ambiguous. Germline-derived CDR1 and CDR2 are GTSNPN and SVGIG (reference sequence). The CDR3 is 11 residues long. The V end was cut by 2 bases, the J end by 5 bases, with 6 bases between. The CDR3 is CAWSQLYGYTF. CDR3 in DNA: TGTGCCTGGAGTCAATTGTATGGCTACACCTTC.

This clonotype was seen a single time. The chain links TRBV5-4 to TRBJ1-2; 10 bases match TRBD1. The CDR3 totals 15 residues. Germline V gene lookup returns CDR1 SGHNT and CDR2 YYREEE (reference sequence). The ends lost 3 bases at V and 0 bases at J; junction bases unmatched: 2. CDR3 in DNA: TGTGCCAGCAGCTCGACAGGGGGCCCTAACTATGGCTACACCTTC. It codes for CASSSTGGPNYGYTF.

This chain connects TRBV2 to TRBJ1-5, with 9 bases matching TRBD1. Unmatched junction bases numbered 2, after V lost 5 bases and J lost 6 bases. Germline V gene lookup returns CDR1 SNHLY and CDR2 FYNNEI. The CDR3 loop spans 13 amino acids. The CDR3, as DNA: TGTGCCAGCAGTACAGGGGGCGGTCAGCCCCAGCATTTT. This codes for CASSTGGGQPQHF.

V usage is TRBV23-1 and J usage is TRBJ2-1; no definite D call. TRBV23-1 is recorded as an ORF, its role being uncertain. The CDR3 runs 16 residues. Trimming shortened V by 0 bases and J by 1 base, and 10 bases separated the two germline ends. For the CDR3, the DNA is TGCGCCAGCAGTCAATCGATCGTCGGGTCCTACAATGAGCAGTTCTTC. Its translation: CASSQSIVGSYNEQFF.

The CDR3 DNA follows: TGTGCCAGCAGCCCCAGTGCTAGAGATACGCAGTATTTT. Residues: CASSPSARDTQYF. V and J are TRBV7-9 and TRBJ2-3; D remains unclear. CDR1 and CDR2 from the germline V gene are SEHNR and FQNEAQ (reference sequence). V was cut by 5 bases and J by 5 bases, with 11 bases left in between. This CDR3 comprises 13 residues.

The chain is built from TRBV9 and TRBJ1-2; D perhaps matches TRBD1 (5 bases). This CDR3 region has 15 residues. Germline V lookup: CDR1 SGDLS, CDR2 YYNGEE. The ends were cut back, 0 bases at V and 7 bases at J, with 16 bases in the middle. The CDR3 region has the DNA TGTGCCAGCAGCGTAGATGGCCAGGGCAGGGCTGGCTACACCTTC. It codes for CASSVDGQGRAGYTF.

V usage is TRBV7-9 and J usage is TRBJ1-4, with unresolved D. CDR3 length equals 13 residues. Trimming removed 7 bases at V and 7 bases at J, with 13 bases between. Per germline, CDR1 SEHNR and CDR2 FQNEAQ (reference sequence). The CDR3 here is CASTPRATEKLFF. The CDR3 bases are TGTGCCAGCACCCCAAGGGCGACTGAAAAACTGTTTTTT.

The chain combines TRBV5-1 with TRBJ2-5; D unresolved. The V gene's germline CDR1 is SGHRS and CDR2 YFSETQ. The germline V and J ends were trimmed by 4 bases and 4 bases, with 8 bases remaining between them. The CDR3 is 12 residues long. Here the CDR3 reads CASSATLETQYF. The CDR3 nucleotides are TGCGCCAGCAGCGCTACCCTAGAGACCCAGTACTTC. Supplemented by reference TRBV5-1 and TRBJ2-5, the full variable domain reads KAGVTQTPRYLIKTRGQQVTLSCSPISGHRSVSWYQQTPGQGLQFLFEYFSETQRNKGNFPGRFSGRQFSNSRSEMNVSTLELGDSALYLCASSATLETQYFGPGTRLLVL.

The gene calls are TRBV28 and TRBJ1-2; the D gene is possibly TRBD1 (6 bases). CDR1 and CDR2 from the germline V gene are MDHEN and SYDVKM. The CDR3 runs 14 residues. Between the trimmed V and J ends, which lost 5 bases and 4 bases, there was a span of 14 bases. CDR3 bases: TGTGCCAGCAGTATACAGGGTTTTGGCTATGGCTACACCTTC. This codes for CASSIQGFGYGYTF.

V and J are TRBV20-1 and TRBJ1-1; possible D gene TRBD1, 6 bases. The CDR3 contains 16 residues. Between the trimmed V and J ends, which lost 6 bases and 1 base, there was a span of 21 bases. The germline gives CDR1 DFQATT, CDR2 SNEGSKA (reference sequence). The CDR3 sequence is CSASGGLGGWNTEAFF. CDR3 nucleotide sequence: TGCAGTGCCAGCGGGGGTTTGGGGGGCTGGAACACTGAAGCTTTCTTT.

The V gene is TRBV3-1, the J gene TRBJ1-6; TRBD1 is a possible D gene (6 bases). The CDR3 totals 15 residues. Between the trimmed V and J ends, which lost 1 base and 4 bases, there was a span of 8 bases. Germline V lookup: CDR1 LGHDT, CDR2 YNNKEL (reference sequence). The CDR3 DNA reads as TGTGCCAGCAGCCAAGGGACAGCTTATAATTCACCCCTCCACTTT. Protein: CASSQGTAYNSPLHF. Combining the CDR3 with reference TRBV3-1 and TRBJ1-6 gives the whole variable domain DTAVSQTPKYLVTQMGNDKSIKCEQNLGHDTMYWYKQDSKKFLKIMFSYNNKELIINETVPNRFSPKSPDKAHLNLHINSLELGDSAVYFCASSQGTAYNSPLHFGNGTRLTVT.

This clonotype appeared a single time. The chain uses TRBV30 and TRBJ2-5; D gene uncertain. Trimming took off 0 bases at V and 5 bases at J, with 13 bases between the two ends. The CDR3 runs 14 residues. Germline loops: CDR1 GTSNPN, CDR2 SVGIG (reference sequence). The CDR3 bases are TGTGCCTGGAGTGTAGTCACCCTCTGGGAGACCCAGTACTTC. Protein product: CAWSVVTLWETQYF.

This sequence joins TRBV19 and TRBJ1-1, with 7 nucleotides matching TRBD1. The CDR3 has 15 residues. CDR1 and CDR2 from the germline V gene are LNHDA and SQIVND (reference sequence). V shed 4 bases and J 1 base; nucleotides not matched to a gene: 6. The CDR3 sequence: CASSRKTGKNTEAFF. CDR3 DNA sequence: TGTGCCAGTAGTAGGAAGACAGGGAAGAACACTGAAGCTTTCTTT.

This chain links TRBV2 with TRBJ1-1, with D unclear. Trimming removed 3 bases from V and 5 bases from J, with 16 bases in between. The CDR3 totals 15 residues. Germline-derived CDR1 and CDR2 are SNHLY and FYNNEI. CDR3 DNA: TGTGCCAGCAGTGATTTTACGGGGTTCGGGACTGAAGCTTTCTTT. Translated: CASSDFTGFGTEAFF.

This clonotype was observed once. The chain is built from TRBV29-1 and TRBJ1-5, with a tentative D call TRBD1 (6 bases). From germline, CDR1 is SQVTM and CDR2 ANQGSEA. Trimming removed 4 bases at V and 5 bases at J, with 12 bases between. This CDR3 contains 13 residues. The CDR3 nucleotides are TGCAGCGTTGGGGGGGGGCTGGATCAGCCCCAGCATTTT. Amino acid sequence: CSVGGGLDQPQHF.

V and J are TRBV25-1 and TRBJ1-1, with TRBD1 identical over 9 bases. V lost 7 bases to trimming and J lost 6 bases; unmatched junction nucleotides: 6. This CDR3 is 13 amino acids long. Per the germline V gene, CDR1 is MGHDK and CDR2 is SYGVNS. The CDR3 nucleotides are TGTGCCAGCACTGGACAGGGGATACCTGAAGCTTTCTTT. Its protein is CASTGQGIPEAFF.

CDR3 sequence reads: CASSLGNSRDQPQHF. The CDR3 DNA reads as TGTGCCAGCAGCTTAGGAAACAGCAGAGATCAGCCCCAGCATTTT. This chain links TRBV7-8 with TRBJ1-5; D gene ambiguous. V was trimmed by 1 base and J by 5 bases, leaving 12 bases between them. The CDR3 totals 15 residues. The V gene's germline CDR1 is SGHVS and CDR2 FQNEAQ. The full variable domain, with the rest looked up from reference TRBV7-8 and TRBJ1-5, is GAGVSQSPRYKVAKRGQDVALRCDPISGHVSLFWYQQALGQGPEFLTYFQNEAQLDKSGLPSDRFFAERPEGSVSTLKIQRTQQEDSAVYLCASSLGNSRDQPQHFGDGTRLSIL.